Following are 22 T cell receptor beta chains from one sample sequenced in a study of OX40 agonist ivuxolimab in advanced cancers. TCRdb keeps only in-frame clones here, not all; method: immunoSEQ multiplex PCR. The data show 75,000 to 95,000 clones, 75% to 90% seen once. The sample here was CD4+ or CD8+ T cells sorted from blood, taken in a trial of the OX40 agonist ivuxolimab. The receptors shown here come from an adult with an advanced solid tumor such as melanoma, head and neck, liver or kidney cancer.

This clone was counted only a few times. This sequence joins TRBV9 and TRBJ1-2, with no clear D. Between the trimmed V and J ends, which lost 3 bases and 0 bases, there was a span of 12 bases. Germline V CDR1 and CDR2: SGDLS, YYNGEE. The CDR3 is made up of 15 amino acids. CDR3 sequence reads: CASSAGGLANYGYTF. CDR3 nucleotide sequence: TGTGCCAGCAGCGCGGGAGGGTTAGCTAACTATGGCTACACCTTC.

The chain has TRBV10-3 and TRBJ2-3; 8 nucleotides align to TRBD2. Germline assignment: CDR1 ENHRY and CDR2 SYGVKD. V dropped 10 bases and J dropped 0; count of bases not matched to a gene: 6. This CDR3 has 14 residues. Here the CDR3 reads CATGLADSTDTQYF. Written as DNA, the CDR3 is TGTGCCACCGGACTAGCTGACAGCACAGATACGCAGTATTTT.

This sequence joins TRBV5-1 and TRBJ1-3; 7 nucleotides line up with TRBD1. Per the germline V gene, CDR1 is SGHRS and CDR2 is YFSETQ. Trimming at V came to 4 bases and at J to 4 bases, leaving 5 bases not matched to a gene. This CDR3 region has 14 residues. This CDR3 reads CASSTGARGNTIYF. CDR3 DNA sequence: TGCGCCAGCAGCACAGGGGCTCGAGGAAACACCATATATTTT.

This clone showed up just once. Here the CDR3 reads CASSSGGATDTQYF. As DNA, the CDR3 is TGTGCCAGCAGCAGCGGGGGGGCCACGGATACGCAGTATTTT. The gene calls are TRBV6-4 and TRBJ2-3; 10 bases map to TRBD2. The V gene's germline CDR1 is MRHNA and CDR2 SNTAGT. Trimming cost V 6 bases and J 6 bases; bases outside gene matches: 6. CDR3 length equals 14 residues.

This CDR3 is CASSSAGGGPGEQYF. The DNA of the CDR3 is TGTGCCAGCAGCTCCGCTGGAGGGGGTCCGGGGGAGCAGTACTTC. The chain recombines TRBV7-6 with TRBJ2-7, with D tentatively TRBD1 or TRBD2 (6 bases each). The germline V gene has CDR1 SGHVS and CDR2 FNYEAQ. V lost 4 bases, J lost 7 bases, and 20 bases lay in between. The CDR3 totals 15 residues. The whole variable domain, filled in from reference TRBV7-6 and TRBJ2-7, reads GAGVSQSPRYKVTKRGQDVALRCDPISGHVSLYWYRQALGQGPEFLTYFNYEAQQDKSGLPNDRFSAERPEGSISTLTIQRTEQRDSAMYRCASSSAGGGPGEQYFGPGTRLTVT.

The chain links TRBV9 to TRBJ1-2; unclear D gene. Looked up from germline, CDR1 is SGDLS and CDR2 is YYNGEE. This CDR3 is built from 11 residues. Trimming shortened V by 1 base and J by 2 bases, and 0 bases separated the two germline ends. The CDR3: CASSVNYGYTF. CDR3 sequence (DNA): TGTGCCAGCAGCGTAAACTATGGCTACACCTTC. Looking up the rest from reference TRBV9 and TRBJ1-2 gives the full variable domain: DSGVTQTPKHLITATGQRVTLRCSPRSGDLSVYWYQQSLDQGLQFLIQYYNGEERAKGNILERFSAQQFPDLHSELNLSSLELGDSALYFCASSVNYGYTFGSGTRLTVV.

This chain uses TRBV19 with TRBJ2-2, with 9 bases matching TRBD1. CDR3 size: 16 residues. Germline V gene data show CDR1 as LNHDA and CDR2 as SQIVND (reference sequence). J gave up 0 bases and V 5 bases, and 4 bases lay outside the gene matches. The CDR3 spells CASSGRQGANTGELFF. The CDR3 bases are TGTGCCAGTAGTGGCCGACAGGGGGCGAACACCGGGGAGCTGTTTTTT.

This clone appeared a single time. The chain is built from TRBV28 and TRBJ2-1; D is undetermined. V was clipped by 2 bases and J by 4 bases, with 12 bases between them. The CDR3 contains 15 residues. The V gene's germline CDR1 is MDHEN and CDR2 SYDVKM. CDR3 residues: CASSLGRGRYNEQFF. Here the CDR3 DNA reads TGTGCCAGCAGTTTAGGACGCGGACGGTACAATGAGCAGTTCTTC.

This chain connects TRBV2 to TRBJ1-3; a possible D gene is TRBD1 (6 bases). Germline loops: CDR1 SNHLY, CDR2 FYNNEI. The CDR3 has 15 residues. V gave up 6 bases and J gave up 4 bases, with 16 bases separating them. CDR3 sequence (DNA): TGTGCCAGCAGGGATGACAGGCTGGGGGGAAACACCATATATTTT. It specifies CASRDDRLGGNTIYF.

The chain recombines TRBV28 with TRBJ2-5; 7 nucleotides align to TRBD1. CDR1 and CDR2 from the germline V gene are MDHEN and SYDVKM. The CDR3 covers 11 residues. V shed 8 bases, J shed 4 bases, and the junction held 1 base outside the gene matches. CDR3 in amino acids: CASHRGETQYF. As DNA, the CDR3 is TGTGCCAGCCACAGGGGAGAGACCCAGTACTTC.

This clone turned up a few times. In nucleotides, the CDR3 is TGTGCCAGCAGCTTAGCGCAACTAGCGAACAATGAGCAGTTCTTC. Protein: CASSLAQLANNEQFF. The gene calls are TRBV7-6 and TRBJ2-1; 7 nucleotides match TRBD2. V was pared by 0 bases and J by 5 bases, with 4 bases of the junction left unmatched. The CDR3 has 15 residues. Germline-derived CDR1 and CDR2 are SGHVS and FNYEAQ.

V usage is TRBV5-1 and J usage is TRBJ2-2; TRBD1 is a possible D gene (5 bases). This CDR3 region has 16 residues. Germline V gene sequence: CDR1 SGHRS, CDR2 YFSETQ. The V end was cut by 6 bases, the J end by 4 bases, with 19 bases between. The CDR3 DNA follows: TGCGCCAGCACGGTCGTTCAGGGTCTCGTCACCGGGGAGCTGTTTTTT. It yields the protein CASTVVQGLVTGELFF.

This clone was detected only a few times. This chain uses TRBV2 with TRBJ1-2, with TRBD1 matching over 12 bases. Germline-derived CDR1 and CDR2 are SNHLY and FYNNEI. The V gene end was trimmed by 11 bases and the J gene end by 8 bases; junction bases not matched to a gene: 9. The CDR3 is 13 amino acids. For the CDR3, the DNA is TGTGCCGGACAGGGACAGGGGGCAAGCGGCTACACCTTC. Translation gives CAGQGQGASGYTF. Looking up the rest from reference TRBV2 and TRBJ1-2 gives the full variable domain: EPEVTQTPSHQVTQMGQEVILRCVPISNHLYFYWYRQILGQKVEFLVSFYNNEISEKSEIFDDQFSVERPDGSNFTLKIRSTKLEDSAMYFCAGQGQGASGYTFGSGTRLTVV.

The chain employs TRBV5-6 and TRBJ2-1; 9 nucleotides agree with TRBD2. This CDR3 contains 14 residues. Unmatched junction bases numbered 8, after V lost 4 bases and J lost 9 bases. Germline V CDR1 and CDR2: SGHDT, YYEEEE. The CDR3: CASSGLANPGEQFF. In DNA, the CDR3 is TGTGCCAGCAGCGGACTAGCGAACCCTGGTGAGCAGTTCTTC.

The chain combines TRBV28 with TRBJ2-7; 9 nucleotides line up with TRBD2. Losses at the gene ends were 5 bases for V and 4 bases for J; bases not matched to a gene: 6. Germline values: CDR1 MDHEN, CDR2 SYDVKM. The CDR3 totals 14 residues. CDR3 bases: TGTGCCAGCAGTCCGCTAGCGGGACAATACGAGCAGTACTTC. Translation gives CASSPLAGQYEQYF.

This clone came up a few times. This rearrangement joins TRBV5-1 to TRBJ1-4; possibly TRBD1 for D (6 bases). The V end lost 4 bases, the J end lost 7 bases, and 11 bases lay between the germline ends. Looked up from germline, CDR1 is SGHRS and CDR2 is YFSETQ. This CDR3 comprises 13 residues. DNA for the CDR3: TGCGCCAGCAGCCGACAGGAGGGTGAAAAACTGTTTTTT. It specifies CASSRQEGEKLFF.

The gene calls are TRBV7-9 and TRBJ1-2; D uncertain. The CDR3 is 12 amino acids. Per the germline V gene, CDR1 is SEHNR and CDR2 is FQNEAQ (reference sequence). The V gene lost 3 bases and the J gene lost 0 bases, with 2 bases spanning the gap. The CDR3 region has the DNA TGTGCCAGCAGCTTCTCTAACTATGGCTACACCTTC. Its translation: CASSFSNYGYTF.

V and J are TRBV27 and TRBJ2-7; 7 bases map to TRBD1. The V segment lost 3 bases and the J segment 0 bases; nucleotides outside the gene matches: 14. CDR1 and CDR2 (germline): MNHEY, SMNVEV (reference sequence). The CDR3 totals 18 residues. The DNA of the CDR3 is TGTGCCAGCAGTTTTCGGGGACAGAGTACGTACCCCTCCTACGAGCAGTACTTC. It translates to CASSFRGQSTYPSYEQYF.

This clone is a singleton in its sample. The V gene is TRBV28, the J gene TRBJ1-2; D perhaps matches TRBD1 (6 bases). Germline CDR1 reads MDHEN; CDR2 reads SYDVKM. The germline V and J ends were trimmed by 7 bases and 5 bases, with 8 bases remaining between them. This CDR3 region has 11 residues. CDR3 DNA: TGTGCCAGCACAGGGGAGTATGGCTACACCTTC. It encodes CASTGEYGYTF.

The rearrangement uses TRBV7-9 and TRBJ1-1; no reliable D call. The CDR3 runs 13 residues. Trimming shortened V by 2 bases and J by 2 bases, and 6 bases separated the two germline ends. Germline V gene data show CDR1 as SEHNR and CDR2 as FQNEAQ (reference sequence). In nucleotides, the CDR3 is TGTGCCAGCAGCTTACCTGCCAACACTGAAGCTTTCTTT. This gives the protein CASSLPANTEAFF.

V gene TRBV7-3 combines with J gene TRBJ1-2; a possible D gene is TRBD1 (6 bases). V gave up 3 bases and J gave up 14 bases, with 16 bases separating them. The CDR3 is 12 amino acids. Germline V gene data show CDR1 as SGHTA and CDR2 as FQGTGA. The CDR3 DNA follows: TGTGCCAGCAGCTTCCCCGGGACACCGAAAACCTTC. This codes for CASSFPGTPKTF. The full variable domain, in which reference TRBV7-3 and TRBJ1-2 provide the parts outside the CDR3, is GAGVSQTPSNKVTEKGKYVELRCDPISGHTALYWYRQSLGQGPEFLIYFQGTGAADDSGLPNDRFFAVRPEGSVSTLKIQRTERGDSAVYLCASSFPGTPKTFGSGTRLTVV.

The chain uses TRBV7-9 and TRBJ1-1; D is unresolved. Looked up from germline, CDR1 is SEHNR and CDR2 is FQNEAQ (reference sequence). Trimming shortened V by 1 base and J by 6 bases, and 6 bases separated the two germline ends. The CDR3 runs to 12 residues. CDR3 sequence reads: CASSLESPEAFF. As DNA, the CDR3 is TGTGCCAGCAGCTTAGAGTCACCTGAAGCTTTCTTT.